The 6 T cell receptor beta chains reported below all come from one sample, sequenced in a study of blood T cell repertoires in COVID-19. The assay was immunoSEQ multiplex PCR, and TCRdb's table has in-frame clones only and misses some. The table includes some 220,000 clones, 65% to 85% detected once. The sequenced material came from peripheral blood. These receptors were taken from an older woman with acute or convalescent COVID-19.

The chain couples TRBV3-1 (or the pseudogene TRBV3-2) to TRBJ1-2; perhaps TRBD1 as D (5 bases). This CDR3 has 15 residues. The V and J ends lost 1 base and 3 bases respectively, with 12 bases between them. The germline CDR1 and CDR2 sequences are LGHDT and YNNKEL (reference sequence). In nucleotides, the CDR3 is TGTGCCAGCAGCCAAGTGGGCAGGGAGGACTATGGCTACACCTTC. It specifies CASSQVGREDYGYTF.

This rearrangement joins TRBV20-1 to TRBJ1-5, with D tentatively TRBD1 (6 bases). This CDR3 has 11 amino acids. V was clipped by 8 bases and J by 6 bases, with 11 bases between them. The germline gives CDR1 DFQATT, CDR2 SNEGSKA (reference sequence). This CDR3 reads CSFGGPQPQHF. The CDR3, as DNA: TGCAGTTTCGGGGGGCCTCAGCCCCAGCATTTT.

The chain carries TRBV18 and TRBJ1-6; 7 nucleotides line up with TRBD1. J was trimmed by 6 bases and V by 5 bases; bases with no gene match: 7. The CDR3 has 15 amino acids. Germline loops: CDR1 KGHSH, CDR2 LQKENI. The DNA for the CDR3 is TGTGCCAGCTCAGATGAGCAGGGGGGTAATTCACCCCTCCACTTT. As protein: CASSDEQGGNSPLHF.

There are a few counts of this clone. The J gene is TRBJ1-2, the V gene TRBV4-2; 8 bases map to TRBD1. In germline, CDR1 is LGHNA, CDR2 YNFKEQ. The CDR3 has 15 amino acids. J lost 0 bases, V lost 3 bases, and 3 bases had no gene match. In DNA, the CDR3 is TGTGCCAGCAGCCAGGGACAGGTTTCTAACTATGGCTACACCTTC. Amino acid sequence: CASSQGQVSNYGYTF.

This chain connects TRBV28 to TRBJ1-1; 7 bases match TRBD1. There are 13 residues in the CDR3. V shed 7 bases and J 3 bases; nucleotides not matched to a gene: 5. From germline, CDR1 is MDHEN and CDR2 SYDVKM. CDR3 in DNA: TGTGCCAGCATCACAGGGGTCTACACTGAAGCTTTCTTT. Translation gives CASITGVYTEAFF.

V and J are TRBV7-2 and TRBJ2-2; a possible D gene is TRBD2 (6 bases). Trimming shortened V by 5 bases and J by 4 bases, and 17 bases separated the two germline ends. Germline values: CDR1 SGHTA, CDR2 FQGNSA. The CDR3 has 16 amino acids. The CDR3 region is CASSLQPRETTGELFF. In DNA form, the CDR3 reads TGTGCCAGCAGCCTACAACCCCGGGAGACCACCGGGGAGCTGTTTTTT.